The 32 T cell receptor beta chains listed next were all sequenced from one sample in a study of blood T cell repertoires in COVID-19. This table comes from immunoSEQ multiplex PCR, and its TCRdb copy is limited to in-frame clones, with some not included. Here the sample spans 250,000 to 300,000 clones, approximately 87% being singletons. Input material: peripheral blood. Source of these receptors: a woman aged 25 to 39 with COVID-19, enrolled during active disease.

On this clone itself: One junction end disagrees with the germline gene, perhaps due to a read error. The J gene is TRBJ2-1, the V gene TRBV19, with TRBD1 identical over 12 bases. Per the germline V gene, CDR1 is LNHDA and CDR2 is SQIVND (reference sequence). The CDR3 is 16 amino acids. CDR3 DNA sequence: TGTGCCAGTAGGATAGGGACAGGGGGCGGCTACAATGAGCAGTTCTTC. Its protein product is CASRIGTGGGYNEQFF.

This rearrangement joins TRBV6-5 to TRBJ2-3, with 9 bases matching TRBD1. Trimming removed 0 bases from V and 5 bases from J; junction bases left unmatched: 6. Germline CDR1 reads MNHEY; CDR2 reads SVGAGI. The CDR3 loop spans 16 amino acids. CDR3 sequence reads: CASSYSGQGKGDTQYF. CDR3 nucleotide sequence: TGTGCCAGCAGTTACTCTGGACAGGGGAAGGGAGATACGCAGTATTTT.

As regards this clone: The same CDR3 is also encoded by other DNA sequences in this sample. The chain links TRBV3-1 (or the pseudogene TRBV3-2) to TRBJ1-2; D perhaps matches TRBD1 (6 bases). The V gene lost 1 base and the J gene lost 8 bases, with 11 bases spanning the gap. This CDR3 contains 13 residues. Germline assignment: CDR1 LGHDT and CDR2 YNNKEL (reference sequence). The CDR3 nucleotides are TGTGCCAGCAGCCAAGTAACAGGGCGAGGCTACACCTTC. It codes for CASSQVTGRGYTF.

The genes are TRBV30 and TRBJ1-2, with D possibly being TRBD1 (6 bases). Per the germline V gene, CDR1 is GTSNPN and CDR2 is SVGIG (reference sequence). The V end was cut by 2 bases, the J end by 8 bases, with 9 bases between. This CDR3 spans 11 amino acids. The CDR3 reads CAWSMTGGYTF. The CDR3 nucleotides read TGTGCCTGGAGTATGACAGGCGGCTACACCTTC.

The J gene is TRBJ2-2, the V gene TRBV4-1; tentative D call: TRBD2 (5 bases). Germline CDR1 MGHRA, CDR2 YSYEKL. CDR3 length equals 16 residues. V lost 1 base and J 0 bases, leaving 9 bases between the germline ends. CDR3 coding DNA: TGCGCCAGCAGCCAAGGGGTTAGCGCGAACACCGGGGAGCTGTTTTTT. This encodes CASSQGVSANTGELFF.

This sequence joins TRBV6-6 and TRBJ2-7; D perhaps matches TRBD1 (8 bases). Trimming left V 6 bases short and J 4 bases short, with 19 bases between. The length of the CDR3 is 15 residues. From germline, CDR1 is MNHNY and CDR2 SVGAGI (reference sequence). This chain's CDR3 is CASRNTGGGRYEQYF. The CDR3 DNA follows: TGTGCCAGCAGAAATACAGGGGGAGGGAGGTACGAGCAGTACTTC.

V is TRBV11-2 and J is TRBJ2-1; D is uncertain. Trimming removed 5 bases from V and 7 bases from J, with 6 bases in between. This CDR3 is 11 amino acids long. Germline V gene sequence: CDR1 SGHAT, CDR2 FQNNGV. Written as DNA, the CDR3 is TGTGCCAGCAGCATCTATAATGAGCAGTTCTTC. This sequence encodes CASSIYNEQFF.

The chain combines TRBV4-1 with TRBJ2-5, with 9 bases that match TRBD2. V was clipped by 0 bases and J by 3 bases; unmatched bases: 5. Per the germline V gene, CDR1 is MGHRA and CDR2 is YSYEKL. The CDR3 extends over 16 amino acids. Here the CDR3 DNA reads TGCGCCAGCAGCCAAGAGTGGGCTAGCGGGGAAGAGACCCAGTACTTC. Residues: CASSQEWASGEETQYF.

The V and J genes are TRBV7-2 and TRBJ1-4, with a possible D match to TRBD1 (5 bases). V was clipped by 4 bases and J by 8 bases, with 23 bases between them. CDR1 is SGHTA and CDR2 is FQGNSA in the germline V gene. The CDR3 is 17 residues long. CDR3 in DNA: TGTGCCAGCAGCTACGATGGGGGGGGGTATAGCAGGGAAAAACTGTTTTTT. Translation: CASSYDGGGYSREKLFF.

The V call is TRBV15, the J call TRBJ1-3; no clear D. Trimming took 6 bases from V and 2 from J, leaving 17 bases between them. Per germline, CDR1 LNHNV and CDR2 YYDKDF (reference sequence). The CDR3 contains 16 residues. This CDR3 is CATSTYGEGAGNTIYF. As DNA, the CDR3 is TGTGCCACCAGTACGTACGGGGAGGGAGCTGGAAACACCATATATTTT.

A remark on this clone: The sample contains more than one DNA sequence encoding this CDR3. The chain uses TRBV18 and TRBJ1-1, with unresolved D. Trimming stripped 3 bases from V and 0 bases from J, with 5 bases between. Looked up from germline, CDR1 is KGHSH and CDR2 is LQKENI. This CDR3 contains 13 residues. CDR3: CASSPPMNTEAFF. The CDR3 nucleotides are TGTGCCAGCTCACCTCCAATGAACACTGAAGCTTTCTTT.

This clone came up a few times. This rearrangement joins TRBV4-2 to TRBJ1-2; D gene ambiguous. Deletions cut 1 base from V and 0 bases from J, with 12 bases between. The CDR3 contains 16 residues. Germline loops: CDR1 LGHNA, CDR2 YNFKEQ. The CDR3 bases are TGTGCCAGCAGCCAAGTCCCGCGGCTAGCTAACTATGGCTACACCTTC. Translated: CASSQVPRLANYGYTF.

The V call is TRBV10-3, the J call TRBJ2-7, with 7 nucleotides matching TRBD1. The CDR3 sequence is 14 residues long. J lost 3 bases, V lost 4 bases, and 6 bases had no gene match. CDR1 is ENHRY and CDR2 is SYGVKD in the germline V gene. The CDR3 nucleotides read TGTGCCATCAGTGCGGAGACAGGGTTCTACGAGCAGTACTTC. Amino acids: CAISAETGFYEQYF.

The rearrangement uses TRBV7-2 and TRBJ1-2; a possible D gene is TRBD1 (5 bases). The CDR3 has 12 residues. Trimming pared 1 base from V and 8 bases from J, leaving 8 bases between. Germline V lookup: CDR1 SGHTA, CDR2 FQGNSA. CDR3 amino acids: CASSLEGLGYTF. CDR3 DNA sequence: TGTGCCAGCAGCTTAGAGGGGCTGGGCTACACCTTC.

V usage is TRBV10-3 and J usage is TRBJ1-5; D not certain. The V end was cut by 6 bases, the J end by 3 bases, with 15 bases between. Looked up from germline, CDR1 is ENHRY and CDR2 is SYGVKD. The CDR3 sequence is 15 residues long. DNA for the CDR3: TGTGCCATCAGCAAAGAGGGCCAGGTCAATCAGCCCCAGCATTTT. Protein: CAISKEGQVNQPQHF.

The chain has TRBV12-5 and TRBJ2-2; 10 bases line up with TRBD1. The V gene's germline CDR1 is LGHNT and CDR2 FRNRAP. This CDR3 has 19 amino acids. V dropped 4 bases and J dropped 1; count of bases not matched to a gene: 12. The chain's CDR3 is CASGSPLRDRGLNTGELFF. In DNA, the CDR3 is TGTGCTAGTGGTTCACCCCTCCGGGACAGGGGTTTGAACACCGGGGAGCTGTTTTTT.

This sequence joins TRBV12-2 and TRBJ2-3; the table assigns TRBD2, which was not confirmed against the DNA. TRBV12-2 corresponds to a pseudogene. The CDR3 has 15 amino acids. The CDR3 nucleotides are TGTGCAAGTCGCTTAGCGATTTTAGTACCAGATACGCAGTATTTT. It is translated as CASRLAILVPDTQYF.

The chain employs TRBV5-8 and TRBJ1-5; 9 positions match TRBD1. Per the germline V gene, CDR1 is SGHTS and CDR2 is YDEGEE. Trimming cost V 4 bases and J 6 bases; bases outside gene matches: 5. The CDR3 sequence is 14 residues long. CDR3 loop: CASSRTGEGQPQHF. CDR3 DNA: TGTGCCAGCAGCAGGACAGGGGAAGGTCAGCCCCAGCATTTT.

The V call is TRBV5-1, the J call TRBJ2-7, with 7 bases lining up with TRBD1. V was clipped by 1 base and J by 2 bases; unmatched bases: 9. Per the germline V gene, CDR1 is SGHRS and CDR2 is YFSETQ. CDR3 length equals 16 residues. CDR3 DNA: TGCGCCAGCAGCTTGAGAGGGGGCGGACGTCCCTACGAGCAGTACTTC. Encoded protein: CASSLRGGGRPYEQYF.

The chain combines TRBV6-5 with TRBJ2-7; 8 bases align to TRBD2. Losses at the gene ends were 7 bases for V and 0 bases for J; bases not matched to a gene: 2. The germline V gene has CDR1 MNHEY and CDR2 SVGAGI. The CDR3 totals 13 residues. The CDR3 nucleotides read TGTGCCAGCAAGAGCGGGGGCTCCTACGAGCAGTACTTC. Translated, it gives CASKSGGSYEQYF.

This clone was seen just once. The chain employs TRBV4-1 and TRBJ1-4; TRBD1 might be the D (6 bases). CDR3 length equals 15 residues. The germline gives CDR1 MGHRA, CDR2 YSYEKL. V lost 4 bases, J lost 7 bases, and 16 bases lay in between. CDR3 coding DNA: TGCGCCAGCAGCCGATCAGGGGCTCCTGGTGAAAAACTGTTTTTT. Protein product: CASSRSGAPGEKLFF.

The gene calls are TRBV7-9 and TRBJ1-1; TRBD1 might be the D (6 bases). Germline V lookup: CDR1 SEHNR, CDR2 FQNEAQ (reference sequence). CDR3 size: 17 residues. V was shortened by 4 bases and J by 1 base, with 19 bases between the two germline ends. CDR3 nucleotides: TGTGCCAGCAGCTCTATCTTAACCGGGACACAGAACACTGAAGCTTTCTTT. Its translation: CASSSILTGTQNTEAFF.

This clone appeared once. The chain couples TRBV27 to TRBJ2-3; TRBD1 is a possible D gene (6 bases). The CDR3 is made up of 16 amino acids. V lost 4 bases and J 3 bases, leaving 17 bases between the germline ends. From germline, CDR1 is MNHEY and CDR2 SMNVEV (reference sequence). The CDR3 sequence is CASSSLAGALTDTQYF. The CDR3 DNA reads TGTGCCAGCAGTTCCCTTGCAGGGGCTTTAACAGATACGCAGTATTTT.

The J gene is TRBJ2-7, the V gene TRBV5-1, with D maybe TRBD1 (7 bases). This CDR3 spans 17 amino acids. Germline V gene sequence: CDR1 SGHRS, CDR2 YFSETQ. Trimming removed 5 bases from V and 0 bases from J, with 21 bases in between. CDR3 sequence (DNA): TGCGCCAGCAGTCGAAACCCCGGTCAGGGGGGCTCCTACGAGCAGTACTTC. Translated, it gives CASSRNPGQGGSYEQYF.

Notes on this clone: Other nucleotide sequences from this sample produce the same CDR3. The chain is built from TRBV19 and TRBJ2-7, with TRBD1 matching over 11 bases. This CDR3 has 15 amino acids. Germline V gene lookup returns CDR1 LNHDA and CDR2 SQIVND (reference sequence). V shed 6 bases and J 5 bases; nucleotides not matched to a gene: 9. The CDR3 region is CASSLPGQGVHEQYF. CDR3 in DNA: TGTGCCAGTAGCCTGCCGGGACAGGGGGTCCACGAGCAGTACTTC.

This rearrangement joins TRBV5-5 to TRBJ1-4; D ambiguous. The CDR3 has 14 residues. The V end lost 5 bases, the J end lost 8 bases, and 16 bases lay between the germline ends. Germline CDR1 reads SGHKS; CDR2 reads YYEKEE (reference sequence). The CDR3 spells CASSRPPGVEKLFF. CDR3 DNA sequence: TGTGCCAGCAGTCGACCACCCGGGGTGGAAAAACTGTTTTTT.

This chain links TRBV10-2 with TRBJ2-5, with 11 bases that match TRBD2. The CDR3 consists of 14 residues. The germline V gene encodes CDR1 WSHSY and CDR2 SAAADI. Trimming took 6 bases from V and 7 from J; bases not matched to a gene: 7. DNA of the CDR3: TGCGCCAGCAGGACGACTAGCGGGGCTGGGACCCAGTACTTC. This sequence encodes CASRTTSGAGTQYF.

The CDR3 DNA is TGTGCCAGCAACCTAGGCTCGACAGGGGGCCAAGAGACCCAGTACTTC. Its protein is CASNLGSTGGQETQYF. The chain carries TRBV5-5 and TRBJ2-5; 9 bases match TRBD1. The CDR3 is 16 residues long. Germline CDR1 and CDR2: SGHKS and YYEKEE (reference sequence). With 6 bases clipped from V and 1 base from J, the junction kept 10 bases outside the gene matches.

CDR3 sequence: CASSLGTDRDTQYF. CDR3 coding DNA: TGTGCCAGCAGCTTAGGGACAGATCGAGATACGCAGTATTTT. This chain connects TRBV7-8 to TRBJ2-3; tentatively, D is TRBD1 (6 bases). The CDR3 consists of 14 residues. Germline-derived CDR1 and CDR2 are SGHVS and FQNEAQ. The V and J ends lost 1 base and 5 bases respectively, with 10 bases between them. Full variable domain (outside the CDR3, taken from reference TRBV7-8 and TRBJ2-3): GAGVSQSPRYKVAKRGQDVALRCDPISGHVSLFWYQQALGQGPEFLTYFQNEAQLDKSGLPSDRFFAERPEGSVSTLKIQRTQQEDSAVYLCASSLGTDRDTQYFGPGTRLTVL.

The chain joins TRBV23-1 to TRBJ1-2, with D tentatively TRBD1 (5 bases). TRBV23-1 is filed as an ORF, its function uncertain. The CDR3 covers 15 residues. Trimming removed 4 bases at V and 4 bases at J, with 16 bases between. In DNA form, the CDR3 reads TGCGCCAGCAGTCCGCTTTGGGGGGTTCCCTATGGCTACACCTTC. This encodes CASSPLWGVPYGYTF.

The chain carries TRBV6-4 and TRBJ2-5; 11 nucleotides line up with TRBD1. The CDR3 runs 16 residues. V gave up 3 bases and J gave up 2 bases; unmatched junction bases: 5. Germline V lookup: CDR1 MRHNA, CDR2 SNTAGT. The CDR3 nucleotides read TGTGCCAGCAGTGATAAGGGGACAGGGGGACAAGAGACCCAGTACTTC. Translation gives CASSDKGTGGQETQYF.

The CDR3 here is CASIGTGATRYPFTEAFF. The CDR3, as DNA: TGTGCCAGTATTGGGACAGGGGCCACCCGGTATCCTTTCACTGAAGCTTTCTTT. V usage is TRBV19 and J usage is TRBJ1-1; TRBD1 matches at 10 bases. The CDR3 totals 18 residues. Germline values: CDR1 LNHDA, CDR2 SQIVND (reference sequence). J lost 4 bases, V lost 7 bases, and 18 bases had no gene match.